This TCR beta chain comes out of a study of vaccination and CD4 T cells after COVID-19. Oncomine TCR Beta short-read sequencing was applied to DNA from cultured CD4+ T cells. Genomic DNA was isolated from CD4+ T cells that had been cultured. TCRdb ran MiXCR on the PCR reads and lists one entry per CDR3 protein. The sample includes under 7,500 distinct CDR3 sequences, nearly 70% seen only once; the top ten take around half. Noted treatment: roughly 10-day PBMC culture with coronavirus spike peptide pools or control peptides (ViraFEST assay). ViraFEST used peptide pools to expand antigen-specific T cells before TCR sequencing. Dates of PCR positivity, March to December 2020, preceded the US Alpha, Beta and Delta variants. CDR1 MNHNS and CDR2 SASEGT come from the germline V gene. V was trimmed by 6 bases and J by 4 bases, leaving 15 bases between them. The CDR3 extends over 14 amino acids. A word on this clonotype: Antigen: not known.

This receptor was taken from a human donor who had recovered from COVID-19. This chain links TRBV6-1 with TRBJ1-1; D gene unclear. Sequenced input: CD4+ T cells from blood, cultured in vitro. The CDR3 nucleotides read TGTGCCAGCAGAATAAGAGACGAGGGCACTGAAGCTTTCTTT. Its protein product is CASRIRDEGTEAFF.